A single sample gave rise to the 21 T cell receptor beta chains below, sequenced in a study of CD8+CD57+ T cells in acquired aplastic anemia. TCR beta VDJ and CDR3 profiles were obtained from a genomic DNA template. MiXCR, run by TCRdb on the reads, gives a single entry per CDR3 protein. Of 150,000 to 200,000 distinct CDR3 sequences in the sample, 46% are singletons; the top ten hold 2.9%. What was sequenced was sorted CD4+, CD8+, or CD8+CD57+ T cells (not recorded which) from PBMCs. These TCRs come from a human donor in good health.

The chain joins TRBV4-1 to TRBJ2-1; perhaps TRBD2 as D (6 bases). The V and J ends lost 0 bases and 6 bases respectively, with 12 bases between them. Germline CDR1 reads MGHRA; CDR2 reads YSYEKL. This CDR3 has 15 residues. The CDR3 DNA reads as TGCGCCAGCAGCCAAGATCTCACTAGCCGCAATGAGCAGTTCTTC. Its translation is CASSQDLTSRNEQFF.

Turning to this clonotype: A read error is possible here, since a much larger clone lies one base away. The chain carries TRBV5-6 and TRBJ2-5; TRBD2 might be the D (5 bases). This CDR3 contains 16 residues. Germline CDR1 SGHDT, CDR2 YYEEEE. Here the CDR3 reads CVSSLLSSSGQETQYF. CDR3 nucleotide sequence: TGTGTCAGCAGCTTGTTATCGTCCAGCGGCCAAGAGACCCAGTACTTC.

The CDR3 loop is CAISGRDSKNSPLHF. CDR3 sequence (DNA): TGTGCCATCAGCGGTAGGGACAGTAAGAATTCACCCCTCCACTTT. J is TRBJ1-6 and V is TRBV10-3, with TRBD1 identical over 7 bases. This CDR3 is 15 amino acids long. Germline CDR1 and CDR2: ENHRY and SYGVKD. V lost 6 bases to trimming and J lost 7 bases; unmatched junction nucleotides: 9.

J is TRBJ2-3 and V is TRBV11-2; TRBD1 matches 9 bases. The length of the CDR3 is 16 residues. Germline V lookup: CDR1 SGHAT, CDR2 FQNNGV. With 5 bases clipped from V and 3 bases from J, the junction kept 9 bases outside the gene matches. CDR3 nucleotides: TGTGCCAGCAGCCAAATCGACAGGGGGGGGACAGATACGCAGTATTTT. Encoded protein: CASSQIDRGGTDTQYF.

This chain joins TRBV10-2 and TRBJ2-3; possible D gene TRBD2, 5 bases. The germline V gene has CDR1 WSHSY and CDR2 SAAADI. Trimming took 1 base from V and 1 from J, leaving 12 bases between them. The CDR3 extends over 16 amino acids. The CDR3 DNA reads TGCGCCAGCAGTGAGTACGGCGGGTGGGGCACAGATACGCAGTATTTT. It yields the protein CASSEYGGWGTDTQYF.

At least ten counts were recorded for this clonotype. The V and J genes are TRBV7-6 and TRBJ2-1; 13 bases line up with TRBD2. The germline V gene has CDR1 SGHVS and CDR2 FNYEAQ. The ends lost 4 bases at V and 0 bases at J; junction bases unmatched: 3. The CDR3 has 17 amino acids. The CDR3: CASSSGTSGASYNEQFF. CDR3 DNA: TGTGCCAGCAGCTCCGGGACTAGCGGGGCCTCCTACAATGAGCAGTTCTTC.

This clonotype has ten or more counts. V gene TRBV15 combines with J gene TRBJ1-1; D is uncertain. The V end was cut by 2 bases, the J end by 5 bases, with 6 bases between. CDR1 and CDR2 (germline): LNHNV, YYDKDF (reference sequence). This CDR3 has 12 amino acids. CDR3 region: CATSRPRTEAFF. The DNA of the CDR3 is TGTGCCACCAGCAGACCCCGGACTGAAGCTTTCTTT.

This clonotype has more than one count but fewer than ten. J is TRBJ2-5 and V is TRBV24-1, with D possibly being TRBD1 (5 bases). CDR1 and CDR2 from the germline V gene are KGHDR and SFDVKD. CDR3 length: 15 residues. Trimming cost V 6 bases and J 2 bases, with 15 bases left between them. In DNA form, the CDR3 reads TGTGCCACCAGTCGTGGGGCAGGACAACAAGAGACCCAGTACTTC. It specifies CATSRGAGQQETQYF.

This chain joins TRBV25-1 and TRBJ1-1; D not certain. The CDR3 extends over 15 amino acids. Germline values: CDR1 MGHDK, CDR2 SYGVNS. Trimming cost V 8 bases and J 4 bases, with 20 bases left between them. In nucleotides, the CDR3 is TGTGCCAGCGAAGGGCCAGCTTCGGTCGGCACTGAAGCTTTCTTT. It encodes CASEGPASVGTEAFF.

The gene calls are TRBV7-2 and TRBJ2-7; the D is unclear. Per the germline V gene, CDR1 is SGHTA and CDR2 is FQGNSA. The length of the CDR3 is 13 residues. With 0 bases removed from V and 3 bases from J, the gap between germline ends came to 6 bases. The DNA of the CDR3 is TGTGCCAGCAGCTTAGCCTCCAACTACGAGCAGTACTTC. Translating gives CASSLASNYEQYF.

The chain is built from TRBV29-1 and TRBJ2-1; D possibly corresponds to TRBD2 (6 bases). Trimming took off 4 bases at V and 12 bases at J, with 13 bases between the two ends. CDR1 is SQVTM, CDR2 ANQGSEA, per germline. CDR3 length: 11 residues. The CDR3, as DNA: TGCAGCGTTGCTCCGGGACTGGGGCAGTTCTTC. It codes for CSVAPGLGQFF.

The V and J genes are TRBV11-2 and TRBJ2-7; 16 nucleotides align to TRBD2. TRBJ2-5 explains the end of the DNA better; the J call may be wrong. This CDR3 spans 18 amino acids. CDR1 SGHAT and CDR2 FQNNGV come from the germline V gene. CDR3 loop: CASSLFGTSGRVGETQYF. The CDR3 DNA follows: TGTGCCAGCAGCTTATTTGGGACTAGCGGGAGGGTAGGGGAGACCCAGTACTTC.

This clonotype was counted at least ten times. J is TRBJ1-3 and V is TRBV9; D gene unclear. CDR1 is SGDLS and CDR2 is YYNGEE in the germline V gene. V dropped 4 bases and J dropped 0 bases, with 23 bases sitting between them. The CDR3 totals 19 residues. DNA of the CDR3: TGTGCCAGCAGCTCCAGTGTGGGTCCGCGGGGTGACTCTGGAAACACCATATATTTT. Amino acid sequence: CASSSSVGPRGDSGNTIYF.

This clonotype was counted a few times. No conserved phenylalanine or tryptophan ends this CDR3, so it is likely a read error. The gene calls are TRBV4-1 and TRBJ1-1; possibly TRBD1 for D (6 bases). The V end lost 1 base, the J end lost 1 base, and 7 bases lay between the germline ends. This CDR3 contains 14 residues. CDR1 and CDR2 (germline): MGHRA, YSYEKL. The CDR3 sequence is CASSQVDRNTEAFS. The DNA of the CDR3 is TGCGCCAGCAGCCAAGTGGACAGGAACACTGAAGCTTTCTCT.

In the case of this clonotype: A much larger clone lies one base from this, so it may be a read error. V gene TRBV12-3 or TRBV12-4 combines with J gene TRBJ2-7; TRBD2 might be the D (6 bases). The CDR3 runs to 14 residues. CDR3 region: CVSSFGGSSYEQYF. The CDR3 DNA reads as TGTGTCAGCAGTTTTGGGGGGAGCTCCTACGAGCAGTACTTC.

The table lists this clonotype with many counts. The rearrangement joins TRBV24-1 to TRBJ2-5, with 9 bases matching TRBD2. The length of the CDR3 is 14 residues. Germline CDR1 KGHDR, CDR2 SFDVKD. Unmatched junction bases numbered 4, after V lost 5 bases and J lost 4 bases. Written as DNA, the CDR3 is TGTGCCACCAGTGCTAGCGGGATGTCAGAGACCCAGTACTTC. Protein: CATSASGMSETQYF.

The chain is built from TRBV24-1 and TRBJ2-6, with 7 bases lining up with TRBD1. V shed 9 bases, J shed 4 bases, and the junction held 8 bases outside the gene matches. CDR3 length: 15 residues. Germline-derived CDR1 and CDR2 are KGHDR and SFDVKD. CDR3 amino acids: CATGQEQSGANVLTF. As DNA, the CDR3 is TGTGCCACCGGACAGGAACAATCGGGGGCCAACGTCCTGACTTTC.

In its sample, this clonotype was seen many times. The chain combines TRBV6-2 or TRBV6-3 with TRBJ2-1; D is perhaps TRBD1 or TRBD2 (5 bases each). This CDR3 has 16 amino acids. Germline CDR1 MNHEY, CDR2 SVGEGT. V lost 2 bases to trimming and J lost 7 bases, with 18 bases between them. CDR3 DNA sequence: TGTGCCAGCAGTTACGCAGGGAGCCTAGCTGGGAATGAGCAGTTCTTC. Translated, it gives CASSYAGSLAGNEQFF.

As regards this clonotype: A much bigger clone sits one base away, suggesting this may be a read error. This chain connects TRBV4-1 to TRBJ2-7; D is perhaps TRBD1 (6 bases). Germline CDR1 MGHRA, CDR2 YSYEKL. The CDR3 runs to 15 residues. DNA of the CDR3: TGCGCCAGCAGCCAAGTTTGGCAGGGGTCCTACAAGCAGTACTTC. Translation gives CASSQVWQGSYKQYF.

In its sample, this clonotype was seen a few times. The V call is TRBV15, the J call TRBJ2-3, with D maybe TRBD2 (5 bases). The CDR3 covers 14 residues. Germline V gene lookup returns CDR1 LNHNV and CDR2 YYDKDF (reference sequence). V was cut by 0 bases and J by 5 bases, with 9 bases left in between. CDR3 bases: TGTGCCACCAGCAGAGATCTAGCTTTAGATACGCAGTATTTT. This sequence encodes CATSRDLALDTQYF.

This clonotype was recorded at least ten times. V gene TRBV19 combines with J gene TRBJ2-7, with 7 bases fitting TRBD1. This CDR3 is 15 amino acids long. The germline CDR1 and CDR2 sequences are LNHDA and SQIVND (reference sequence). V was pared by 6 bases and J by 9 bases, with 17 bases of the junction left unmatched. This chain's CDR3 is CASSPHDRVQVGQYF. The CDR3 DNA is TGTGCCAGTAGCCCTCACGACAGGGTGCAGGTTGGGCAGTACTTC.